The rows below give T cell receptor beta chains drawn from one sample of a study of regulatory T cells in long-lasting Graves disease. TCRdb itself ran the multiplex PCR reads through MiXCR, one entry per CDR3 protein. The data hold 400,000 to 450,000 distinct CDR3 sequences, with around 15% observed a single time. The sample also formed part of further work on T cells in Graves' hyperthyroidism and ophthalmopathy.

This specimen consisted of peripheral blood mononuclear cells (PBMCs), obtained at new diagnosis, from a patient treated with antithyroid drugs. The receptors stem from a woman in her twenties or thirties with Graves disease. Each CDR3 is given with its conserved first and last residue. Fields, in order: clone size, CDR3 length, V gene, D gene, J gene, CDR3 DNA, CDR3 protein. A D gene is named only where the DNA matches it firmly. The size entry is marked missing in some rows and otherwise reads once, few, many or a size class.

>few|16|TRBV7-3|-|TRBJ2-4
TGTGCCAGCAGCTTGAGGGTTGGGGGAGCCAAAAACATTCAGTACTTC
CASSLRVGGAKNIQYF
>many|12|TRBV2|-|TRBJ2-3
TGTGCCAGCAGAGCAACAGGCGGTACGCAGTATTTT
CASRATGGTQYF
>few|15|TRBV5-1|-|TRBJ2-5
TGCGCCAGCAGCTTACAGGACGGGAGAAGAGAGACCCAGTACTTC
CASSLQDGRRETQYF
>few|18|TRBV14|TRBD2|TRBJ2-7
TGTGCCAGCAGCCGGTTCAGCGGGAGGGCCCGTCTACACTACGAGCAGTACTTC
CASSRFSGRARLHYEQYF
>many|17|TRBV5-1|TRBD1|TRBJ2-5
TGCGCCAGCAGCCCATTCCGGGACAGGGGAAGCGGAGAGACCCAGTACTTC
CASSPFRDRGSGETQYF
>many|12|TRBV28|-|TRBJ1-5
TGTGCCAGCGACAGTCACAATCAGCCCCAGCATTTT
CASDSHNQPQHF
>-|15|TRBV10-3|-|TRBJ1-1
TGTGCCATCAAACCCAGAGCCCAGGGAGACACTGAAGCTTTCTTT
CAIKPRAQGDTEAFF
>-|16|TRBV7-9|TRBD2|TRBJ2-1
TGTGCCAGCAGCCCCGGGACTAGCGGGAGTGGGAATGAGCAGTTCTTC
CASSPGTSGSGNEQFF
>few|16|TRBV15|TRBD1|TRBJ1-3
TGTGCCACCAGTCCCGGACAGGTCCTCCCGGGAAACACCATATATTTT
CATSPGQVLPGNTIYF
>many|16|TRBV6-1|TRBD2|TRBJ2-2
TGTGCCAGCAGTCCATTCACTAGCGGGGCTACCGGGGAGCTGTTTTTT
CASSPFTSGATGELFF
>many|14|TRBV20-1|-|TRBJ2-5
TGCAGTGCTAGGGGCCTCTGGGAAAGAGAGACCCAGTACTTC
CSARGLWERETQYF
>-|16|TRBV6-2/TRBV6-3|-|TRBJ1-5
TGTGCCAGCCGGAGGCACCCCGGGACGGAAAATCAGCCCCAGCATTTT
CASRRHPGTENQPQHF
>few|13|TRBV6-2/TRBV6-3|TRBD1|TRBJ2-4
TGTGCCAGCAACACTCAGGGGGCTGGCATTCAGTACTTC
CASNTQGAGIQYF
>many|14|TRBV7-8|-|TRBJ1-6
TGTGCCAGCAGCCCCGACAGCTATAATTCACCCCTCCACTTT
CASSPDSYNSPLHF
>-|14|TRBV5-1|-|TRBJ2-3
TGCGCCAACAGCTTCGGCGGGGGCACAGATACGCAGTATTTT
CANSFGGGTDTQYF
>-|15|TRBV20-1|TRBD2|TRBJ2-1
TGCAGTGCTGGACGGGGACTAGCGGGATCGGATGAGCAGTTCTTC
CSAGRGLAGSDEQFF